These T cell receptor beta chains were read from a single sample in a study of blood T cell repertoires in COVID-19. The repertoire was sequenced with immunoSEQ multiplex PCR; TCRdb's copy has only in-frame clones and lacks some. Here the sample spans 30,000 to 35,000 clones, roughly 85% being singletons. Sequenced material: peripheral blood. The receptors come from a human donor with acute or convalescent COVID-19. The donor label of this sample is uncertain. The CDR3 runs from the conserved cysteine through the conserved F or W. D genes are given only for firm matches. Expanded clones are given a class, and other clones once, few, many or no size at all.

clone_size j_call v_call d_call cdr3_aa cdr3_nt
. TRBJ2-5 TRBV18 TRBD2 CASSPNAGLTSGKETQYF TGTGCCAGCTCACCTAACGCGGGACTGACTAGCGGGAAGGAGACCCAGTACTTC
. TRBJ2-5 TRBV24-1 TRBD1 CATSDWATGLGETQYF TGTGCCACCAGTGATTGGGCGACAGGGCTAGGAGAGACCCAGTACTTC
. TRBJ1-3 TRBV11-3 . CASSFSGGDSGNTIYF TGTGCCAGCAGCTTTTCGGGGGGCGACTCTGGAAACACCATATATTTT
. TRBJ1-1 TRBV10-3 TRBD1 CAIAQGADTEAFF TGTGCCATCGCCCAGGGGGCAGACACTGAAGCTTTCTTT
. TRBJ2-2 TRBV7-2 . CASSRRGTVLTGELFF TGTGCCAGCTCACGACGGGGGACAGTACTCACCGGGGAGCTGTTTTTT
. TRBJ2-3 TRBV27 TRBD1 CASSAYRGEIYSTDTQYF TGTGCCAGCAGTGCCTACAGGGGGGAGATATATAGCACAGATACGCAGTATTTT
. TRBJ2-3 TRBV11-2 TRBD2 CASSRGGGRGDTQYF TGTGCCAGCAGCCGGGGAGGCGGGAGGGGAGATACGCAGTATTTT
. TRBJ2-1 TRBV19 TRBD1 CASSSGTGLHEQFF TGTGCCAGTAGCTCCGGGACAGGGCTCCATGAGCAGTTCTTC
. TRBJ2-3 TRBV2 TRBD2 CASSEGLQHTDTQYF TGTGCCAGCAGTGAGGGACTACAGCACACAGATACGCAGTATTTT
. TRBJ1-2 TRBV3-1/TRBV3-2 . CASSPTGKQNYGYTF TGTGCCAGCAGCCCCACAGGGAAGCAAAACTATGGCTACACCTTC
. TRBJ1-6 TRBV5-1 TRBD1 CASSLSGQGDSPLHF TGCGCCAGCAGCTTATCGGGACAGGGCGATTCACCCCTCCACTTT
. TRBJ2-1 TRBV11-3 . CASSILTGSEQFF TGTGCCAGCAGCATTCTTACAGGGTCCGAGCAGTTCTTC
. TRBJ2-3 TRBV28 TRBD2 CASSPGVGGTSDPDTQYF TGTGCCAGCAGCCCTGGGGTCGGCGGGACTAGTGACCCAGATACGCAGTATTTT
once TRBJ1-1 TRBV7-9 TRBD1 CASRGQGNTEAFF TGTGCCAGCAGGGGACAGGGGAACACTGAAGCTTTCTTT
. TRBJ2-6 TRBV27 TRBD1 CASSTRTGVSSGANVLTF TGTGCCAGCAGTACCCGGACAGGGGTCAGTTCTGGGGCCAACGTCCTGACTTTC
. TRBJ2-5 TRBV19 TRBD2 CASSTGGRYQETQYF TGTGCCAGTAGTACGGGCGGGAGATACCAAGAGACCCAGTACTTC
. TRBJ1-5 TRBV6-1 TRBD1 CASSEGQGGQPQHF TGTGCCAGCAGTGAAGGACAGGGTGGTCAGCCCCAGCATTTT
few TRBJ2-7 TRBV4-2 TRBD2 CASSPTSGSLYEQYF TGTGCCAGCAGCCCGACTAGCGGGAGCCTCTACGAGCAGTACTTC
once TRBJ1-4 TRBV7-2 TRBD1 CASSLIGTGDEKLFF TGTGCCAGCAGCTTAATCGGGACAGGGGATGAAAAACTGTTTTTT
few TRBJ1-5 TRBV18 . CASSPFTGNQPQHF TGTGCCAGCTCACCCTTTACAGGGAATCAGCCCCAGCATTTT
. TRBJ1-1 TRBV4-1 . CASSRTTGYGNTEAFF TGCGCCAGCAGCCGAACCACAGGGTATGGGAACACTGAAGCTTTCTTT
. TRBJ1-5 TRBV10-1 TRBD1 CASSTDRQGGQPQHF TGCGCCAGCAGTACAGATCGACAGGGGGGACAGCCCCAGCATTTT
. TRBJ2-2 TRBV4-3 . CASSRSIPTGELFF TGCGCCAGCAGCCGCAGTATACCCACCGGGGAGCTGTTTTTT
. TRBJ2-7 TRBV10-3 TRBD2 CAINHSGKGNEQYF TGTGCCATCAACCATAGCGGGAAGGGGAACGAGCAGTACTTC
few TRBJ1-4 TRBV24-1 . CATSDQGRGGGNEKLFF TGTGCCACCAGTGACCAGGGCCGGGGGGGCGGTAATGAAAAACTGTTTTTT
. TRBJ1-3 TRBV6-5 . CASSYSGQGNTIYF TGTGCCAGCAGTTACTCCGGACAGGGAAACACCATATATTTT
. TRBJ1-4 TRBV29-1 . CSVEIAQGGDEKLFF TGCAGCGTTGAAATCGCCCAGGGAGGGGATGAAAAACTGTTTTTT
. TRBJ2-5 TRBV10-3 . CAISESGGQETQYF TGTGCCATCAGTGAGTCAGGGGGACAAGAGACCCAGTACTTC
few TRBJ2-2 TRBV19 . CASSIWRANTGELFF TGTGCCAGTAGTATATGGCGGGCGAACACCGGGGAGCTGTTTTTT
. TRBJ2-3 TRBV11-3 TRBD2 CASSRGTSGSYTQYF TGTGCCAGCAGCCGCGGGACTAGCGGGAGTTATACGCAGTATTTT
. TRBJ2-1 TRBV21-1 . CASSRKGGEAPSSYNEQFF TGTGCCAGCAGCAGAAAAGGGGGGGAGGCGCCGAGCTCCTACAATGAGCAGTTCTTC
. TRBJ2-3 TRBV5-1 TRBD2 CASSLRSSGMGNTQYF TGCGCCAGCAGCTTGAGGTCTAGCGGGATGGGAAATACGCAGTATTTT
. TRBJ2-5 TRBV9 . CASSVGLGETQYF TGTGCCAGCAGCGTCGGACTGGGAGAGACCCAGTACTTC
. TRBJ1-5 TRBV19 . CASSILSSNQPQHF TGTGCCAGTAGTATACTTAGTAGCAATCAGCCCCAGCATTTT
few TRBJ1-2 TRBV4-2 TRBD1 CASSQGDRGEGYTF TGTGCCAGCAGCCAAGGAGACAGGGGGGAAGGCTACACCTTC
. TRBJ1-2 TRBV4-1 . CASSQKWGGNYGYTF TGCGCCAGCAGCCAAAAATGGGGGGGAAACTATGGCTACACCTTC
. TRBJ1-1 TRBV6-2/TRBV6-3 TRBD1 CASSYDRESAFF TGTGCCAGCAGTTACGACAGGGAGTCAGCTTTCTTT
. TRBJ2-7 TRBV6-6 TRBD1 CASKGAEGATYEQYF TGTGCCAGCAAAGGAGCCGAGGGGGCGACCTACGAGCAGTACTTC
. TRBJ1-1 TRBV30 TRBD1 CAWQQGRTEAFF TGTGCCTGGCAACAGGGGAGGACTGAAGCTTTCTTT
once TRBJ1-2 TRBV5-6 . CASSLGTLYGYTF TGTGCCAGCAGCTTGGGGACACTTTATGGCTACACCTTC
. TRBJ1-1 TRBV5-6 TRBD1 CASSRRTGLPEAFF TGTGCCAGCAGCAGGCGGACAGGGTTACCTGAAGCTTTCTTT
. TRBJ2-1 TRBV27 TRBD1 CASSRQGARNEQFF TGTGCCAGCAGCAGACAGGGGGCGCGCAATGAGCAGTTCTTC
. TRBJ2-2 TRBV9 . CASLGQNTGELFF TGTGCCAGCTTAGGACAGAACACCGGGGAGCTGTTTTTT
once TRBJ2-7 TRBV19 TRBD1 CASSDRGLSYEQYF TGTGCCAGTAGCGACAGGGGGCTCTCCTACGAGCAGTACTTC
. TRBJ2-2 TRBV19 TRBD2 CASSIDMPSGPVGGELFF TGTGCCAGTAGTATAGATATGCCTAGCGGACCCGTAGGCGGGGAGCTGTTTTTT
. TRBJ1-1 TRBV19 TRBD1 CASSIPGQETEAFF TGTGCCAGTAGTATCCCGGGACAGGAAACTGAAGCTTTCTTT
. TRBJ1-2 TRBV19 TRBD1 CASSPGQNYGYTF TGTGCCAGTAGCCCGGGACAGAACTATGGCTACACCTTC
. TRBJ2-2 TRBV5-5 . CASSALGLNTGELFF TGTGCCAGCAGCGCCTTGGGACTGAACACCGGGGAGCTGTTTTTT
few TRBJ2-1 TRBV24-1 . CATSDVGQYNEQFF TGTGCCACCAGTGATGTGGGCCAGTACAATGAGCAGTTCTTC
. TRBJ1-1 TRBV20-1 . CSASSQLNTEAFF TGCAGTGCTAGTTCCCAGTTGAACACTGAAGCTTTCTTT
. TRBJ2-3 TRBV9 TRBD2 CASSARGTSSTDTQYF TGTGCCAGCAGCGCCCGAGGGACTAGCAGCACAGATACGCAGTATTTT
. TRBJ1-2 TRBV3-1/TRBV3-2 . CASSQGSATGYGYTF TGTGCCAGCAGCCAAGGGTCCGCCACGGGGTATGGCTACACCTTC
. TRBJ2-3 TRBV27 . CASLPWGSSTDTQYF TGTGCCAGCCTTCCCTGGGGCTCTAGCACAGATACGCAGTATTTT
. TRBJ1-6 TRBV5-1 TRBD1 CASSPGAGGSSPLHF TGCGCCAGCAGTCCGGGGGCAGGGGGCAGTTCACCCCTCCACTTT
. TRBJ2-7 TRBV24-1 . CATSDFNEQYF TGTGCCACCAGTGATTTCAACGAGCAGTACTTC
once TRBJ2-1 TRBV29-1 . CEVSGYNEQFF TGCGAGGTGAGCGGCTACAATGAGCAGTTCTTC
. TRBJ1-2 TRBV3-1/TRBV3-2 TRBD1 CASSPPGQLYYGYTF TGTGCCAGCAGCCCTCCGGGACAGCTATACTATGGCTACACCTTC